Listed below are T cell receptor beta chains from one sample, sequenced in a study of glioma-infiltrating T cells. TCRdb reprocessed the multiplex PCR reads with MiXCR, giving one entry per CDR3 protein. The table includes roughly 120,000 distinct CDR3 sequences, roughly 23% detected once. Source material: glioma tissue, nonneoplastic brain tissue, or PBMCs (not recorded which). Source of these receptors: a human donor with low-grade glioma or glioblastoma, undergoing nonglioma brain surgery, or in good health (not recorded which). The CDR3 runs from the conserved cysteine through the conserved F or W. The D gene is left open where the match is weak. Clone sizes are given selectively: once, few, many, or a class where the clone is expanded.

clone_size	d_call	j_call	v_call	cdr3_nt	cdr3_aa
many	NA	TRBJ1-6	TRBV25-1	TGTGCCAGCAGTGCCTCGGTGGGGGCTTCACCCCTCCACTTT	CASSASVGASPLHF
many	TRBD1	TRBJ1-1	TRBV6-6	TGTGCCAGCAGTTACTCAACGACAGGGCGCACTGAAGCTTTCTTT	CASSYSTTGRTEAFF
many	NA	TRBJ2-7	TRBV10-3	TGTGCCATCAGTGTACAGCCCTACGAGCAGTACTTC	CAISVQPYEQYF
few	TRBD1	TRBJ1-1	TRBV29-1	TGCAGCGTTGAAGATAGGCCAGGGGGGAAATTAGAAGCTTTCTTT	CSVEDRPGGKLEAFF
many	TRBD1	TRBJ2-1	TRBV2	TGTGCCAGCATCGGGACAGGGAGCTACAATGAGCAGTTCTTC	CASIGTGSYNEQFF
NA	TRBD2	TRBJ2-1	TRBV6-5	TGTGCCAGCAGCCGTCTAGCGGGAGGACTGAGTAATGAGCAGCTCTTC	CASSRLAGGLSNEQLF
few	NA	TRBJ1-2	TRBV19	TGTGCCAGTAGTCCCATCAGTGGAGGCTACACCTTC	CASSPISGGYTF
many	TRBD2	TRBJ2-3	TRBV2	TGTGCCAGCAGCGAACCGACTAGCGGGTCGCTCGATACGCAGTATTTT	CASSEPTSGSLDTQYF
many	NA	TRBJ2-3	TRBV27	TGTGCCAGCACTCTTGGGTGGCAGTACACAGATACGCAGTATTTT	CASTLGWQYTDTQYF
NA	TRBD2	TRBJ2-7	TRBV6-1	TGTGCCAGCAGCAACTTCGTCGGGACTAGCGGGAGCCAGCAGTACTTC	CASSNFVGTSGSQQYF
NA	NA	TRBJ2-6	TRBV28	TGTGCCAGCAGGAGGGACACTTCCTCTGGGGCCAACGTCCTGACTTTC	CASRRDTSSGANVLTF
many	NA	TRBJ2-3	TRBV10-3	TGTGCCATCAGTGCCGAGCCCTCCACGACAGATACGCAGTATTTT	CAISAEPSTTDTQYF
many	TRBD2	TRBJ2-7	TRBV7-2	TGTGCCAGCAGCTTAGCGGCCCCAACTAGCGGGTACGAGCAGTACTTC	CASSLAAPTSGYEQYF